The 16 T cell receptor beta chains in this list originate from one sample, sequenced in a study of blood T cell repertoires in COVID-19. Repertoires were generated with immunoSEQ multiplex PCR, while TCRdb's copy carries only in-frame clones and drops some. The sample shows some 150,000 clones, roughly 88% of them seen only once. Specimen: peripheral blood. The receptors were gathered from a woman aged 60-75 years with acute or convalescent COVID-19.

This rearrangement joins TRBV6-5 to TRBJ1-5, with D perhaps TRBD1 (5 bases). CDR1 is MNHEY, CDR2 SVGAGI, per germline. The CDR3 runs 14 residues. Trimming left V 2 bases short and J 7 bases short, with 12 bases between. CDR3 DNA: TGTGCCAGCAGTTACGGGCAGGGCCGGCAGCCCCAGCATTTT. This gives the protein CASSYGQGRQPQHF.

This chain joins TRBV28 and TRBJ2-7, with a weak D call TRBD2 (5 bases). Germline CDR1 and CDR2: MDHEN and SYDVKM. V shed 6 bases and J shed 4 bases, with 19 bases lying between them. The CDR3 runs to 15 residues. The CDR3 DNA is TGTGCCAGCAGGGACCGCGCGCGGGTGGGTTACGAGCAGTACTTC. Its protein is CASRDRARVGYEQYF.

The CDR3 DNA follows: TGCGCCAGCAGCCAAGATGCCCCGGGGGGGGGCCGCCTGGATACGCAGTATTTT. Protein: CASSQDAPGGGRLDTQYF. This chain uses TRBV4-3 with TRBJ2-3; 8 bases align to TRBD2. The CDR3 is made up of 18 amino acids. Germline V gene data show CDR1 as LGHNA and CDR2 as YSLEER. V lost 0 bases and J lost 6; bases outside the gene matches: 14.

The V call is TRBV6-5, the J call TRBJ2-3; tentatively, D is TRBD2 (6 bases). CDR1 is MNHEY, CDR2 SVGAGI, per germline. The V end lost 8 bases, the J end lost 1 base, and 10 bases lay between the germline ends. The CDR3 runs to 13 residues. As DNA, the CDR3 is TGTGCCAGCGTGGGCGGGGGCACAGATACGCAGTATTTT. It translates to CASVGGGTDTQYF.

The chain couples TRBV24-1 to TRBJ1-5, with D possibly TRBD1 on 5 matching bases. The V and J ends lost 3 bases and 0 bases respectively, with 8 bases between them. This CDR3 comprises 15 residues. Germline CDR1 reads KGHDR; CDR2 reads SFDVKD. The CDR3: CATSDGGYSNQPQHF. The CDR3 nucleotides read TGTGCCACCAGTGATGGGGGGTATAGCAATCAGCCCCAGCATTTT.

The chain employs TRBV4-2 and TRBJ1-4; D call uncertain. Trimming removed 4 bases at V and 5 bases at J, with 11 bases between. Germline CDR1 reads LGHNA; CDR2 reads YNFKEQ. The CDR3 has 14 amino acids. The CDR3 loop is CASSLGALNEKLFF. In DNA form, the CDR3 reads TGTGCCAGCAGCCTTGGAGCGCTAAATGAAAAACTGTTTTTT.

This chain uses TRBV6-5 with TRBJ1-2; D is undetermined. Between the trimmed V and J ends, which lost 6 bases and 4 bases, there was a span of 18 bases. CDR1 is MNHEY, CDR2 SVGAGI, per germline. The CDR3 contains 15 residues. CDR3 bases: TGTGCCAGCAGGCCCTACCCGCCAAACTTCTATGGCTACACCTTC. Its protein is CASRPYPPNFYGYTF.

The chain employs TRBV4-3 and TRBJ1-3, with D perhaps TRBD1 (5 bases). Trimming stripped 1 base from V and 1 base from J, with 17 bases between. The CDR3 covers 18 residues. Germline loops: CDR1 LGHNA, CDR2 YSLEER. The CDR3 sequence: CASSQGPLLRGSGNTIYF. The CDR3 DNA reads TGCGCCAGCAGCCAAGGACCCCTCCTACGGGGGTCTGGAAACACCATATATTTT.

A single count supports this clone. This chain uses TRBV21-1 with TRBJ2-5; the DNA was not compared with TRBD1, the D call given in the table. TRBV21-1 is described as a pseudogene. The CDR3 extends over 15 amino acids. The CDR3 is CASSPWGRLKETQYF. DNA for the CDR3: TGTGCCAGCAGCCCCTGGGGCCGATTAAAAGAGACCCAGTACTTC.

J is TRBJ2-1 and V is TRBV5-1, with 14 bases matching TRBD2. The CDR3 extends over 16 amino acids. V lost 0 bases to trimming and J lost 8 bases; unmatched junction nucleotides: 4. The germline CDR1 and CDR2 sequences are SGHRS and YFSETQ. The CDR3 region has the DNA TGCGCCAGCAGCTTGGAGGGACTAGCGGGGGTCGATGAGCAGTTCTTC. Its translation: CASSLEGLAGVDEQFF. The full variable domain, completed using reference TRBV5-1 and TRBJ2-1, is KAGVTQTPRYLIKTRGQQVTLSCSPISGHRSVSWYQQTPGQGLQFLFEYFSETQRNKGNFPGRFSGRQFSNSRSEMNVSTLELGDSALYLCASSLEGLAGVDEQFFGPGTRLTVL.

This rearrangement joins TRBV12-3 or TRBV12-4 to TRBJ2-6; D is unresolved. The CDR3 covers 13 residues. Deletions cut 6 bases from V and 3 bases from J, with 6 bases between. The CDR3 region is CASSLSGANVLTF. In DNA form, the CDR3 reads TGTGCCAGCAGCCTCAGTGGGGCCAACGTCCTGACTTTC.

This chain links TRBV2 with TRBJ2-3; the match to TRBD2 covers 8 bases. Losses at the gene ends were 7 bases for V and 0 bases for J; bases not matched to a gene: 15. The CDR3 sequence is 18 residues long. CDR1 and CDR2 from the germline V gene are SNHLY and FYNNEI. The CDR3, as DNA: TGTGCCAGCATCCAGGGCTGGGCTAGCGGGCGTAGCACAGATACGCAGTATTTT. Its protein is CASIQGWASGRSTDTQYF.

V is TRBV12-3 or TRBV12-4 and J is TRBJ1-1; 8 bases match TRBD1. CDR3 length equals 13 residues. The ends lost 3 bases at V and 4 bases at J; junction bases unmatched: 1. In DNA, the CDR3 is TGTGCCAGCAGTTTTACAGGGGGCACTGAAGCTTTCTTT. Its translation: CASSFTGGTEAFF.

This clone was found a few times. The chain combines TRBV4-2 with TRBJ2-1; 10 bases match TRBD2. CDR1 and CDR2 (germline): LGHNA, YNFKEQ. The CDR3 runs to 17 residues. V shed 0 bases and J 8 bases; nucleotides not matched to a gene: 10. Here the CDR3 reads CASSQDIGTSAFDEQFF. CDR3 DNA: TGTGCCAGCAGCCAAGATATAGGGACTAGCGCCTTCGATGAGCAGTTCTTC.

V gene TRBV4-3 combines with J gene TRBJ2-1; 7 nucleotides align to TRBD2. The CDR3 has 20 amino acids. The J segment lost 1 base and the V segment lost 1 base, leaving 16 bases of the junction unmatched. Germline V gene data show CDR1 as LGHNA and CDR2 as YSLEER. The CDR3 nucleotides are TGCGCCAGCAGCCAAGCGCGACTAGCACCCCTTGGGACTTCCTACAATGAGCAGTTCTTC. Translation gives CASSQARLAPLGTSYNEQFF.

This rearrangement joins TRBV7-6 to TRBJ2-7; possible D gene TRBD1, 6 bases. The CDR3 is 14 amino acids. The ends were cut back, 1 base at V and 1 base at J, with 8 bases in the middle. Looked up from germline, CDR1 is SGHVS and CDR2 is FNYEAQ. The CDR3 nucleotides are TGTGCCAGCAGCTTAGTTAGGGGGTCCTACGAGCAGTACTTC. Its protein product is CASSLVRGSYEQYF.